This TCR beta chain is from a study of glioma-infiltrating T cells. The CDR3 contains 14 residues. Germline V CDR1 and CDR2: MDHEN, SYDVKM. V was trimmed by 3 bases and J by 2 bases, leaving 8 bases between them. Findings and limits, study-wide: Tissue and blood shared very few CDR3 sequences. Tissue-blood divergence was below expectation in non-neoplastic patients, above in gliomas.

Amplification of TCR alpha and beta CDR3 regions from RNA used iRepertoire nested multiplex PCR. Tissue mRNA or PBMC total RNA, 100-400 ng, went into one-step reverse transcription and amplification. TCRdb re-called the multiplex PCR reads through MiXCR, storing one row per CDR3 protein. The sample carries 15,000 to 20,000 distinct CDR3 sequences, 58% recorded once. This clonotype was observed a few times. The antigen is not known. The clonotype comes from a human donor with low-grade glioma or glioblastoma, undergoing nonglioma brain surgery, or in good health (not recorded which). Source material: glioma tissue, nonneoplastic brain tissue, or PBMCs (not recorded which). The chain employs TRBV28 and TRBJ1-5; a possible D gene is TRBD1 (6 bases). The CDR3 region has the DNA TGTGCCAGCAGTTTGGCAGGGGGCAATCAGCCCCAGCATTTT. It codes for CASSLAGGNQPQHF. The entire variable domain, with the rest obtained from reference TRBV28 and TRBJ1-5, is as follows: DVKVTQSSRYLVKRTGEKVFLECVQDMDHENMFWYRQDPGLGLRLIYFSYDVKMKEKGDIPEGYSVSREKKERFSLILESASTNQTSMYLCASSLAGGNQPQHFGDGTRLSIL.